This entry lists 9 T cell receptor beta chains sequenced from one sample in a study of shared clonotypes between healthy human individuals. Repertoires were generated with immunoSEQ multiplex PCR, while TCRdb's copy carries only in-frame clones and drops some. The table records about half a million clones, roughly three quarters of them present only once. The sequenced sample consisted of PBMCs. Every receptor here comes from a middle-aged woman in good health. Some clones in this sample may be carry-over from other donors' samples.

The gene calls are TRBV19 and TRBJ2-7, with a possible D match to TRBD1 (6 bases). This CDR3 comprises 14 residues. Trimming pared 4 bases from V and 7 bases from J, leaving 17 bases between. Germline V gene sequence: CDR1 LNHDA, CDR2 SQIVND (reference sequence). In nucleotides, the CDR3 is TGTGCCAGTAGTACGCAACAGGGTTTCGGGGAGCAGTACTTC. Its translation is CASSTQQGFGEQYF. Full variable domain (missing parts from reference TRBV19 and TRBJ2-7): DGGITQSPKYLFRKEGQNVTLSCEQNLNHDAMYWYRQDPGQGLRLIYYSQIVNDFQKGDIAEGYSVSREKKESFPLTVTSAQKNPTAFYLCASSTQQGFGEQYFGPGTRLTVT.

The chain carries TRBV6-5 and TRBJ2-6; D not resolved. The CDR3 consists of 16 residues. Germline V gene lookup returns CDR1 MNHEY and CDR2 SVGAGI. Trimming stripped 3 bases from V and 4 bases from J, with 13 bases between. CDR3 sequence: CASSYFRLSGANVLTF. CDR3 coding DNA: TGTGCCAGCAGTTATTTCCGACTGTCGGGGGCCAACGTCCTGACTTTC.

This clone was seen a single time. The rearrangement links TRBV6-1 to TRBJ2-7; 12 bases map to TRBD2. V shed 0 bases, J shed 3 bases, and the junction held 6 bases outside the gene matches. The CDR3 loop spans 17 amino acids. Germline V gives CDR1 MNHNS, CDR2 SASEGT. The CDR3 DNA follows: TGTGCCAGCAGTGAAGCTTGGACTAGCGGGATTCGCTACGAGCAGTACTTC. Translation: CASSEAWTSGIRYEQYF.

The rearrangement joins TRBV2 to TRBJ1-4; no reliable D call. Germline V CDR1 and CDR2: SNHLY, FYNNEI. The germline V and J ends were trimmed by 3 bases and 7 bases, with 15 bases remaining between them. The CDR3 is 15 amino acids. In DNA, the CDR3 is TGTGCCAGCAGTGATGGTGTCATGGGTCGTGAAAAACTGTTTTTT. Protein product: CASSDGVMGREKLFF.

V usage is TRBV7-6 and J usage is TRBJ2-2, with D possibly being TRBD2 (5 bases). Trimming cost V 6 bases and J 0 bases, with 14 bases left between them. The CDR3 covers 16 residues. Germline lookup yields CDR1 SGHVS and CDR2 FNYEAQ. CDR3 region: CASRIWSGTNTGELFF. DNA for the CDR3: TGTGCCAGCAGGATTTGGAGCGGCACGAACACCGGGGAGCTGTTTTTT.

The V and J genes are TRBV7-9 and TRBJ2-7; TRBD1 might be the D (5 bases). From germline, CDR1 is SEHNR and CDR2 FQNEAQ (reference sequence). With 5 bases removed from V and 0 bases from J, the gap between germline ends came to 11 bases. The CDR3 is made up of 14 amino acids. The CDR3 DNA follows: TGTGCCAGCAGCCCCATAGACAGCTCCTACGAGCAGTACTTC. It codes for CASSPIDSSYEQYF.

The rearrangement links TRBV18 to TRBJ2-5, with 7 bases lining up with TRBD2. Gene TRBJ2-7 matches the end of the DNA better, so the J call may be wrong. The CDR3 has 13 residues. Germline V gives CDR1 KGHSH, CDR2 LQKENI. The CDR3 loop reads CASSREVNYEQYF. The DNA of the CDR3 is TGTGCCAGCTCTCGGGAGGTTAACTACGAGCAGTACTTC.

The V gene is TRBV11-2, the J gene TRBJ2-3, with D possibly matching TRBD1 (5 bases). The CDR3 is made up of 15 amino acids. Germline CDR1 reads SGHAT; CDR2 reads FQNNGV. Trimming took off 4 bases at V and 3 bases at J, with 14 bases between the two ends. The chain's CDR3 is CASSSGSQGTDTQYF. CDR3 sequence (DNA): TGTGCCAGCAGCTCCGGCTCTCAGGGTACAGATACGCAGTATTTT.

This clone has just one count. The chain recombines TRBV2 with TRBJ2-2; 7 nucleotides agree with TRBD2. Germline CDR1 and CDR2: SNHLY and FYNNEI. Losses at the gene ends were 4 bases for V and 2 bases for J; bases not matched to a gene: 7. The CDR3 extends over 16 amino acids. CDR3: CASSVARLANTGELFF. The CDR3, as DNA: TGTGCCAGCAGTGTAGCCCGACTAGCAAACACCGGGGAGCTGTTTTTT.